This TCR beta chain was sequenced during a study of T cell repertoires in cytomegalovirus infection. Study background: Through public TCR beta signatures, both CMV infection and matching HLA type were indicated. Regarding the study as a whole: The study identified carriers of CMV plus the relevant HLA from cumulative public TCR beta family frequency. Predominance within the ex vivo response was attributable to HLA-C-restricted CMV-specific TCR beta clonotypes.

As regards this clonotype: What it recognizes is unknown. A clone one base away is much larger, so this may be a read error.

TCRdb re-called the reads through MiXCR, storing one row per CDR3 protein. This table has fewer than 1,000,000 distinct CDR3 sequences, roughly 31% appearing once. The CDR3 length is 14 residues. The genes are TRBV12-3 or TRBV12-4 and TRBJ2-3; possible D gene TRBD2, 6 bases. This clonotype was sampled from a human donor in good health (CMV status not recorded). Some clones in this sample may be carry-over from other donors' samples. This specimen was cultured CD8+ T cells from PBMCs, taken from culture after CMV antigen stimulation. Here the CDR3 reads CANSLGGDADTQYF. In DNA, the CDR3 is TGTGCCAACAGTTTGGGCGGGGATGCAGATACGCAGTATTTT.